This is a list of T cell receptor beta chains from one sample in a study of T cells in Graves' hyperthyroidism and ophthalmopathy. TCRdb ran MiXCR on the multiplex PCR reads and lists one entry per CDR3 protein. Here the sample spans fewer than 850,000 distinct CDR3 sequences, roughly 17% being singletons. Sequenced: blood. The receptors derive from a man between 50 and 59 years old with Graves' hyperthyroidism. The CDR3 runs from the conserved cysteine through the conserved F or W. D genes are given only for firm matches. Clone sizes are given selectively: once, few, many, or a class where the clone is expanded.

>TRBJ1-1|many|TRBV19|NA
TGTGCCAGTAGTATGGTGCAAAACACTGAAGCTTTCTTT
CASSMVQNTEAFF
>TRBJ2-1|many|TRBV11-2|TRBD2
TGTGCCAGCAGCTTTTTAGCGGGAAGACGGACCAATGAGCAGTTCTTC
CASSFLAGRRTNEQFF
>TRBJ2-1|NA|TRBV7-9|NA
TGTGCCAGCAGCCCGGGGGAGGAGTACAATGAGCAGTTCTTC
CASSPGEEYNEQFF
>TRBJ1-6|few|TRBV5-1|NA
TGCGCCAGCAGCGGATCAGGGCTGATGGGGCATTCACCCCTCCACTTT
CASSGSGLMGHSPLHF
>TRBJ2-3|NA|TRBV7-3|NA
TGTGCCAGCAGCTTAAAAGTGGGGGCTAGTAGTGGGTCTAGCACAGATACGCAGTATTTT
CASSLKVGASSGSSTDTQYF
>TRBJ2-2|NA|TRBV27|TRBD2
TGTGCCACCATGGTGGGACTAGCGGGAACCGGGGAGCTGTTTTTT
CATMVGLAGTGELFF
>TRBJ1-6|few|TRBV15|NA
TGTGCCACCAGCAGAGATAGGGGACACAATTGGAATTCACCCCTCCACTTT
CATSRDRGHNWNSPLHF
>TRBJ2-7|many|TRBV2|NA
TGTGCCAGCAGTGAAACGGAGGACAGCTCCTACGAGCAGTACTTC
CASSETEDSSYEQYF
>TRBJ2-7|NA|TRBV10-2|NA
TGCGCCAGCAGGGATCCTTCGGTCCTCACCGAGCAGTACTTC
CASRDPSVLTEQYF
>TRBJ2-3|NA|TRBV7-9|NA
TGTGCCAGCAGCTTAGAACAGGGCGCAGATACGCAGTATTTT
CASSLEQGADTQYF
>TRBJ2-1|NA|TRBV5-8|TRBD2
TGTGCCAGCAGCTTACCTAGCGGGAACTCCTACAATGAGCAGTTCTTC
CASSLPSGNSYNEQFF
>TRBJ2-7|many|TRBV12-3/TRBV12-4|NA
TGTGCCAGCAGCCGTCCGGGACATTCAGAGCAGTACTTC
CASSRPGHSEQYF
>TRBJ2-3|many|TRBV2|NA
TGTGCCAGCAGCGGACTTTACACAGATACGCAGTATTTT
CASSGLYTDTQYF
>TRBJ2-3|few|TRBV2|NA
TGTGCCAGCAGTGGCAACAGCCCAGATACGCAGTATTTT
CASSGNSPDTQYF
>TRBJ1-2|NA|TRBV3-1|TRBD1
TGTGCCAGCAGCCGGAGACAGGGAGCTGGCTACACCTTC
CASSRRQGAGYTF
>TRBJ2-3|few|TRBV7-3|TRBD2
TGTGCCAGCAGCAGACTAGCGCACACAGATACGCAGTATTTT
CASSRLAHTDTQYF
>TRBJ1-6|many|TRBV5-1|TRBD1
TGCGCCAGCAGCACGGGACAGAATAATTCACCCCTCCACTTT
CASSTGQNNSPLHF
>TRBJ2-2|NA|TRBV24-1|TRBD2
TGTGCCACCAGTGATGACGGGACTAGCGGGATGTCCCGACCCACCGGGGAGCTGTTTTTT
CATSDDGTSGMSRPTGELFF
>TRBJ2-7|many|TRBV2|NA
TGTGCCAGCAGCGTAAGACGTACTTCCTACGAGCAGTACTTC
CASSVRRTSYEQYF
>TRBJ2-1|many|TRBV29-1|NA
TGCAGCGTTGAACCCCAGACTGTCTACAATGAGCAGTTCTTC
CSVEPQTVYNEQFF
>TRBJ2-5|many|TRBV5-1|TRBD1
TGCGCCAGCAGCTTGGTGGGACAGGGGCAAGAGACCCAGTACTTC
CASSLVGQGQETQYF
>TRBJ2-3|NA|TRBV3-1|TRBD2
TGTGCCAGCAGCCCAGCGGGAGGGCCATGGGATACGCAGTATTTT
CASSPAGGPWDTQYF
>TRBJ1-1|many|TRBV6-6|NA
TGTGCCAGCAGTTACTCGATGGTCACTGTGTACGCTGAAGCTTTCTTT
CASSYSMVTVYAEAFF
>TRBJ2-1|few|TRBV10-2|NA
TGCGCCAGCAGTGAAGTGACAGCTAATGAGCAGTTCTTC
CASSEVTANEQFF
>TRBJ1-2|NA|TRBV3-1|TRBD1
TGTGCCAGCAGCCAAAACCTTTGGGTGACCGGGACAGGGGGAGTTGGCTACACCTTC
CASSQNLWVTGTGGVGYTF
>TRBJ2-2|many|TRBV11-2|NA
TGTGCCAGCAGCCCTCTGCGTTCGCCCGGGGAGCTGTTTTTT
CASSPLRSPGELFF
>TRBJ1-4|few|TRBV28|NA
TGTGCCAGCAGATTCACCCGGGGAGCAACTAATGAAAAACTGTTTTTT
CASRFTRGATNEKLFF
>TRBJ1-5|NA|TRBV6-5|NA
TGTGCCAGCAGTTACTCGACCACTGGCTTAGGGAGCAATCAGCCCCAGCATTTT
CASSYSTTGLGSNQPQHF
>TRBJ2-2|NA|TRBV13|TRBD2
TGTGCCAGCAGCCTACAGGGGGGACTAGCGGGCACCGGGGAGCTGTTTTTT
CASSLQGGLAGTGELFF
>TRBJ1-5|many|TRBV28|NA
TGTGCCAGCGGGCCTCAGGGACGGAGCAATCAGCCCCAGCATTTT
CASGPQGRSNQPQHF
>TRBJ1-1|many|TRBV5-5|NA
TGTGCCAGCAGCGGGGTGAGGACTGAAGCTTTCTTT
CASSGVRTEAFF
>TRBJ2-7|many|TRBV18|NA
TGTGCCAGCAGTTCGCCGGGATCTTACGAGCAGTACTTC
CASSSPGSYEQYF
>TRBJ2-1|many|TRBV7-3|NA
TGTGCCAGCAGCTTAACGGAAACAGATCTAGATGAGCAGTTCTTC
CASSLTETDLDEQFF